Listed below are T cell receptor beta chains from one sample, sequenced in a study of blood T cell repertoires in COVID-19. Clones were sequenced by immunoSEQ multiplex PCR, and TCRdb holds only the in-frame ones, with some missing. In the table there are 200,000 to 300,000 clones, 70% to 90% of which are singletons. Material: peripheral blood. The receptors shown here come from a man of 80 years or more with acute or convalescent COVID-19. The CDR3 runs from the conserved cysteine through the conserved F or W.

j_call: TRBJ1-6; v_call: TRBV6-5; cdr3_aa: CASSYSGGTGADPLHF
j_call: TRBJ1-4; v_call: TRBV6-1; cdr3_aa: CASSEMGGENEKLFF
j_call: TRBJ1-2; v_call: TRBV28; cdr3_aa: CASRPRAGSGYTF
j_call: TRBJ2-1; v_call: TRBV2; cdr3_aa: CASSVGTGLGEQFF
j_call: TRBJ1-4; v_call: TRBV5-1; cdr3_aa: CASSLPGLNEKLFF
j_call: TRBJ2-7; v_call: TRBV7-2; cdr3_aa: CASSPGGGGFDEQYF
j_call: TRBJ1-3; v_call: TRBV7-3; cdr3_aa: CASSLTGGLSGNTIYF
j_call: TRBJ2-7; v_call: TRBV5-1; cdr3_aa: CASSSGTPAYEQYF
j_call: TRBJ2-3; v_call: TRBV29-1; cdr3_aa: CSVLDVRPTDTQYF
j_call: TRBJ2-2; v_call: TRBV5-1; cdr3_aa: CASRIPGGTGELFF
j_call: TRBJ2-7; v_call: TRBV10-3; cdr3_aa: CAISELGSSYEQYF
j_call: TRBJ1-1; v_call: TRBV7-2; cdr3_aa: CASSSQGQNTEAFF
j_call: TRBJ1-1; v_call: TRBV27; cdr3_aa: CASSFRAGANTEAFF
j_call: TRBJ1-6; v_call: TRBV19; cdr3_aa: CASSRDRAERYNSPLHF
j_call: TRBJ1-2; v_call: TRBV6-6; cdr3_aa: CASSYSGAGGYTF
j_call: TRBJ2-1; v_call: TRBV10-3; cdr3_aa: CAISEEKAGRIVGNEQFF
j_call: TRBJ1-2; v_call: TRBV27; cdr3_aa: CASRSTGQGYGYTF
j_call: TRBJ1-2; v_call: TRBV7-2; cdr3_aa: CASSLAGQGTNYGYTF
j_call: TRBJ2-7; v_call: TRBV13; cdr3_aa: CASSYTLPGQGSYEQYF
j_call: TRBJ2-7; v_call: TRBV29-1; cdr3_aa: CSVRLASYEQYF
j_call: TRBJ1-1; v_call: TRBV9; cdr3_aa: CASSVATDNTEAFF
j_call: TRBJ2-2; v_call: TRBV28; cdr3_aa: CASSPRGSGGSGELFF
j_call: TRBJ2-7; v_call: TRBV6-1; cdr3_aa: CASSEILQASSYEQYF
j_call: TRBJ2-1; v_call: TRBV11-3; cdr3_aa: CASSLNRGGFDEQFF
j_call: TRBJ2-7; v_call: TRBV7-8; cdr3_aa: CASSLGDSSYEQYF
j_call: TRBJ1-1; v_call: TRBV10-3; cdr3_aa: CAISRRDRDTEAFF
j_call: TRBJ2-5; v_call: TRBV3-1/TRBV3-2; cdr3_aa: CASSQIRETQYF
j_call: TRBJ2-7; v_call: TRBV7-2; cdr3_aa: CASSPPEGRYEQYF
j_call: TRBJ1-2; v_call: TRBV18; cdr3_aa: CASSRGAEGYTF
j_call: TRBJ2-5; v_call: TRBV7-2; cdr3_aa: CASSVTGVQETQYF
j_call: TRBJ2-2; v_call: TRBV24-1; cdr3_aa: CATSDLTGANTGELFF
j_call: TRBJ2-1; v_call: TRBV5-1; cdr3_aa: CASSRESSYNEQFF
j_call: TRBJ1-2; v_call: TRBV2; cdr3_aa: CASSEGAGGYTF
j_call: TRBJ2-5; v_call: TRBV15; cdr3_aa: CATSRDTRPSGRSETQYF
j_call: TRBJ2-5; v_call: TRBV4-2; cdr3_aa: CASSYRLAGEVETQYF
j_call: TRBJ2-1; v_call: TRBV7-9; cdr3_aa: CASSRTGSSDEQFF
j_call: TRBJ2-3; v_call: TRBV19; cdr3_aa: CASTQRDASTDTQYF
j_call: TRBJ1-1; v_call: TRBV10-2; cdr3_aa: CASSEPDRAATEAFF
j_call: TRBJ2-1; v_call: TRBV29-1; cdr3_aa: CSVDQGRRNEQFF
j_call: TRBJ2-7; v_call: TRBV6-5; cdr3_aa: CASADGFGYEQYF
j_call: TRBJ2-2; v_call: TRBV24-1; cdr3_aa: CATSPGGNTGELFF
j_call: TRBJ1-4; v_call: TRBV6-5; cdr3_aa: CASSYSSRLDSLKLFF